This T cell receptor (beta chain) was obtained from a study of cytomegalovirus exposure and HLA in healthy donors. Study overall: About 85 million unique TCR sequences came from HLA-typed donors in an early release.

60 Vbeta and 13 Jbeta primers were used in PCR. Sequencing used immunoSEQ multiplex PCR; TCRdb keeps in-frame clones, though not all of them. The profile shows around 120,000 clones, approximately 81% of them singletons. With 5 bases removed from V and 4 bases from J, the gap between germline ends came to 15 bases. The CDR3 contains 15 residues. CDR1 is MNHNS, CDR2 SASEGT, per germline. Study outcomes and limitations: Productive status was seen about 90% or about 30% of the time for most TCR beta V segments in an earlier analysis.

A word on this clone: The antigen is unknown.

Material for sequencing was PBMCs. The sequence was obtained from a man between 18 and 35 years old in good health and CMV-seronegative. The chain couples TRBV6-1 to TRBJ1-5; weak D call: TRBD1 (5 bases). CDR3 bases: TGTGCCAGCAGTAACAACCAGGGTTGGAATCAGCCCCAGCATTTT. Amino acids: CASSNNQGWNQPQHF.